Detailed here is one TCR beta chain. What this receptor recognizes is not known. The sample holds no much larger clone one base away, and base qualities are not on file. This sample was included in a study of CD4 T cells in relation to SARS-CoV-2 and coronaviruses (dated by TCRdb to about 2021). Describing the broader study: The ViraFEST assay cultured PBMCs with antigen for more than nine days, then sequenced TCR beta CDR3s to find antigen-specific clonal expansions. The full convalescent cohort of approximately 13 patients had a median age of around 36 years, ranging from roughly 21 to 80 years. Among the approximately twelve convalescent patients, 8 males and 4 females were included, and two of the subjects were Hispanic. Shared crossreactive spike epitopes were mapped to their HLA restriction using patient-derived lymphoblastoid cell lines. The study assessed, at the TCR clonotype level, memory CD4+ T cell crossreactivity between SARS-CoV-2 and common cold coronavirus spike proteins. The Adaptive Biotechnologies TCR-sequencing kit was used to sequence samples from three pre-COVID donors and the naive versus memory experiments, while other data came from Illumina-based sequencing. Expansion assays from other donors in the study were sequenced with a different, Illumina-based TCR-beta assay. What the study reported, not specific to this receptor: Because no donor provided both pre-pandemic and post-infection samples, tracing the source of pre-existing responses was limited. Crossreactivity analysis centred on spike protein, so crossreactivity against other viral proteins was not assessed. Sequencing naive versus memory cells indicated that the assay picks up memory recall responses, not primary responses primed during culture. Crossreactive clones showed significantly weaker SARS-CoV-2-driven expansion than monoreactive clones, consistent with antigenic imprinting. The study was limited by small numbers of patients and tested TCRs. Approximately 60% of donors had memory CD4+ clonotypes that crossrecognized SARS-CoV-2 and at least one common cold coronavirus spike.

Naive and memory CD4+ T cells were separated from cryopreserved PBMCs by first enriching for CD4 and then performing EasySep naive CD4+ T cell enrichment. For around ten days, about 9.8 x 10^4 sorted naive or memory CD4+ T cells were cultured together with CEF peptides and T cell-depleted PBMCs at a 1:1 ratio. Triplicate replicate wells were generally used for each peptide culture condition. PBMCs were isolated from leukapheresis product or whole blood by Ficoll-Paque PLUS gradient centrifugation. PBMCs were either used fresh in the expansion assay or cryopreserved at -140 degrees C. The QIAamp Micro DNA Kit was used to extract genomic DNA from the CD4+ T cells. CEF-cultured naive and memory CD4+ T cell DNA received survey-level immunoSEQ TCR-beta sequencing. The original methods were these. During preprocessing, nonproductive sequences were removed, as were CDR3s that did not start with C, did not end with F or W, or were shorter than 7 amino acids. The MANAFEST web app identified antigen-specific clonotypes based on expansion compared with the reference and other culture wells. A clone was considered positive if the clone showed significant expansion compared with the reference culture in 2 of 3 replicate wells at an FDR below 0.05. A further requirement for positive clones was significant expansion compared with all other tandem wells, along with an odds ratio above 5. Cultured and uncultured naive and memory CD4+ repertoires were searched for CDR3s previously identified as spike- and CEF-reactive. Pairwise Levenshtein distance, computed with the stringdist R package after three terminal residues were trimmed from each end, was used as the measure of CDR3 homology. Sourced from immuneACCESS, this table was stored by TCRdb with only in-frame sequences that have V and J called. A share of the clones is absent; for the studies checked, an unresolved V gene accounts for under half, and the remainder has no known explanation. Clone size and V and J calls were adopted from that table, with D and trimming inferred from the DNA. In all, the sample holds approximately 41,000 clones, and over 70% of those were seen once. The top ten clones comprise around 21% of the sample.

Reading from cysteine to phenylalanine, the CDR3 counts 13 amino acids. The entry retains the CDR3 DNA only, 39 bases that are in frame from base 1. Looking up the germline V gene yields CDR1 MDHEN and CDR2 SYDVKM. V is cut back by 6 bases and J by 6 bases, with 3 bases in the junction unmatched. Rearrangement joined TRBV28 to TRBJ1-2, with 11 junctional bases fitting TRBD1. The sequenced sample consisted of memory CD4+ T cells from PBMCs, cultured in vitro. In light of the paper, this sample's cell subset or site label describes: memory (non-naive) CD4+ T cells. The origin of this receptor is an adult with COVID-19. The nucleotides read TGTGCCAGCAGCTGGACAGGGGGCAATGGCTACACCTTC. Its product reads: CASSWTGGNGYTF.